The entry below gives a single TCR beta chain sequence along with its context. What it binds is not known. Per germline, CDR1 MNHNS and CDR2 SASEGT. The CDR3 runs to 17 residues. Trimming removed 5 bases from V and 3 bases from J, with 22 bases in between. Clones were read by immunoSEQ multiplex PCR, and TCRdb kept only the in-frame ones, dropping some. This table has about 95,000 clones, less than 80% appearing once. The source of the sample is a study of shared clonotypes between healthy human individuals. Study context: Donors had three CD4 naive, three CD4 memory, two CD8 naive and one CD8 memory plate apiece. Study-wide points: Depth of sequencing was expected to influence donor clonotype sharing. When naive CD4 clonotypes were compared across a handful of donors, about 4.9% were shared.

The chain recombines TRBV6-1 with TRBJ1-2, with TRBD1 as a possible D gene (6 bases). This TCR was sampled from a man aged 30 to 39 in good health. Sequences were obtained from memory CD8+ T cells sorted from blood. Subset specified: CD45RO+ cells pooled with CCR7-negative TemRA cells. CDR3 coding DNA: TGTGCCAGCAGTAAAGGGGGTATCGGTGGGAACTACTATGGCTACACCTTC. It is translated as CASSKGGIGGNYYGYTF.